The 11 T cell receptor beta chains in this list originate from one sample, sequenced in a study of blood T cell repertoires in COVID-19. The table came from immunoSEQ multiplex PCR; TCRdb's copy has only in-frame clones and leaves some out. Of about 280,000 clones in the sample, less than 90% were seen once. Sequencing was done on a sample of peripheral blood. These receptor sequences come from a woman aged 70 to 79 with COVID-19, enrolled during active disease.

The V and J genes are TRBV11-2 and TRBJ2-3, with 15 positions matching TRBD2. CDR3 length equals 16 residues. Germline V lookup: CDR1 SGHAT, CDR2 FQNNGV. Trimming at V came to 5 bases and at J to 10 bases, leaving 10 bases not matched to a gene. Written as DNA, the CDR3 is TGTGCCAGCAGCCCCCGGGGACTAGCGGGGGGTAACGCGCAGTATTTT. This codes for CASSPRGLAGGNAQYF.

The chain joins TRBV2 to TRBJ1-5; weak D call: TRBD1 (6 bases). The CDR3 is 15 amino acids. Germline CDR1 is SNHLY and CDR2 is FYNNEI. V was pared by 1 base and J by 7 bases, with 14 bases between. This chain's CDR3 is CASSEGRGGGQPQHF. Here the CDR3 DNA reads TGTGCCAGCAGTGAAGGCAGGGGCGGAGGCCAGCCCCAGCATTTT.

V gene TRBV11-2 combines with J gene TRBJ2-2; D is undetermined. V lost 5 bases to trimming and J lost 8 bases, with 15 bases between them. Looked up from germline, CDR1 is SGHAT and CDR2 is FQNNGV. The CDR3 loop spans 14 amino acids. The CDR3 loop is CASSPTIMRGELFF. The CDR3 DNA reads as TGTGCCAGCAGCCCAACAATCATGAGGGGGGAGCTGTTTTTT.

V gene TRBV18 combines with J gene TRBJ2-7; possible D gene TRBD2, 6 bases. Between the trimmed V and J ends, which lost 3 bases and 2 bases, there was a span of 17 bases. The CDR3 contains 16 residues. Germline V gene lookup returns CDR1 KGHSH and CDR2 LQKENI. This CDR3 reads CASSPLSVAATYEQYF. As DNA, the CDR3 is TGTGCCAGCTCACCCCTATCGGTAGCGGCTACCTACGAGCAGTACTTC.

This chain joins TRBV6-5 and TRBJ1-1, with 8 nucleotides matching TRBD1. Germline V gene data show CDR1 as MNHEY and CDR2 as SVGAGI. The CDR3 has 15 amino acids. The J segment lost 4 bases and the V segment lost 4 bases, leaving 8 bases of the junction unmatched. The CDR3 coding sequence is TGTGCCAGCAGTTCCCTCAGGGGGCGAGGCACTGAAGCTTTCTTT. Amino acid sequence: CASSSLRGRGTEAFF.

This clone was counted a few times. The chain uses TRBV5-6 and TRBJ1-2, with TRBD1 as a possible D gene (6 bases). Germline values: CDR1 SGHDT, CDR2 YYEEEE. V lost 4 bases and J 8 bases, leaving 12 bases between the germline ends. This CDR3 is built from 12 residues. The CDR3 nucleotides are TGTGCCAGCAGCCAACAGGGTCAGGGCTACACCTTC. It translates to CASSQQGQGYTF.

The chain employs TRBV5-4 and TRBJ2-3; D perhaps matches TRBD1 (5 bases). Germline lookup yields CDR1 SGHNT and CDR2 YYREEE (reference sequence). This CDR3 contains 14 residues. Between the trimmed V and J ends, which lost 0 bases and 2 bases, there was a span of 7 bases. The CDR3 DNA reads TGTGCCAGCAGCTTGGTGGGGCCCACAGATACGCAGTATTTT. The encoded protein is CASSLVGPTDTQYF.

This clone has more than one count but fewer than ten. V is TRBV5-4 and J is TRBJ1-1, with TRBD1 as a possible D gene (6 bases). Germline CDR1 is SGHNT and CDR2 is YYREEE (reference sequence). Between the trimmed V and J ends, which lost 2 bases and 3 bases, there was a span of 11 bases. The CDR3 has 14 residues. CDR3 sequence (DNA): TGTGCCAGCAGCTTTGGTCCAGGGGACACTGAAGCTTTCTTT. As protein: CASSFGPGDTEAFF.

The genes are TRBV2 and TRBJ2-7; TRBD1 aligns across 7 bases. J was trimmed by 2 bases and V by 6 bases; bases with no gene match: 7. Germline lookup yields CDR1 SNHLY and CDR2 FYNNEI. The CDR3 contains 14 residues. CDR3 coding DNA: TGTGCCAGCAGCCCGACAGGGAGTCCCTACGAGCAGTACTTC. This encodes CASSPTGSPYEQYF.

The V gene is TRBV10-3, the J gene TRBJ2-7; D unresolved. Trimming cost V 0 bases and J 2 bases, with 5 bases left between them. There are 13 residues in the CDR3. Per the germline V gene, CDR1 is ENHRY and CDR2 is SYGVKD. CDR3 bases: TGTGCCATCAGTGAGTCGGAGCCCTACGAGCAGTACTTC. Translation: CAISESEPYEQYF.

The chain uses TRBV7-2 and TRBJ2-5; 8 nucleotides agree with TRBD2. There are 13 residues in the CDR3. The V gene's germline CDR1 is SGHTA and CDR2 FQGNSA. The ends lost 10 bases at V and 6 bases at J; junction bases unmatched: 10. The chain's CDR3 is CATSGGGRKTQYF. CDR3 nucleotides: TGTGCCACCTCTGGCGGGGGGAGGAAGACCCAGTACTTC. Based on the CDR3 plus reference TRBV7-2 and TRBJ2-5, the full variable domain is GAGVSQSPSNKVTEKGKDVELRCDPISGHTALYWYRQSLGQGLEFLIYFQGNSAPDKSGLPSDRFSAERTGGSVSTLTIQRTQQEDSAVYLCATSGGGRKTQYFGPGTRLLVL.